The 28 T cell receptor beta chains presented below share a single source sample, sequenced in a study of T cell repertoires in ileal Crohn's disease. This table comes from immunoSEQ multiplex PCR, and its TCRdb copy is limited to in-frame clones, with some not included. The sample records 5,000 or so clones, 87% being singletons. The sample comprised ileal tissue. All receptors derive from an adult with Crohn's disease.

The DNA of the CDR3 is TGTGCCAGCAGGGATAGGACAGGCGGATCTAATTCACCCCTCCACTTT. Translating gives CASRDRTGGSNSPLHF. The V and J genes are TRBV2 and TRBJ1-6; 7 bases map to TRBD1. CDR1 SNHLY and CDR2 FYNNEI come from the germline V gene. There are 16 residues in the CDR3. Trimming removed 6 bases from V and 6 bases from J; junction bases left unmatched: 11.

V gene TRBV5-1 combines with J gene TRBJ2-3, with 10 bases matching TRBD1. V was clipped by 0 bases and J by 3 bases; unmatched bases: 4. Germline V CDR1 and CDR2: SGHRS, YFSETQ. The CDR3 sequence is 16 residues long. CDR3 protein: CASSLGQGARTDTQYF. The CDR3 region has the DNA TGCGCCAGCAGCTTGGGACAGGGGGCGAGGACAGATACGCAGTATTTT.

The J gene is TRBJ1-1, the V gene TRBV2, with D perhaps matching TRBD1 (6 bases). Germline values: CDR1 SNHLY, CDR2 FYNNEI. The CDR3 spans 12 residues. V lost 7 bases and J lost 5, with 11 bases in between. This chain's CDR3 is CASKNRDTEAFF. CDR3 DNA: TGTGCCAGCAAGAACAGGGATACTGAAGCTTTCTTT.

In this sample, this clone turned up once. The rearrangement uses TRBV15 and TRBJ1-2; no firm D call. This CDR3 has 12 amino acids. CDR1 is LNHNV and CDR2 is YYDKDF in the germline V gene (reference sequence). The V end was cut by 1 base, the J end by 14 bases, with 14 bases between. The DNA of the CDR3 is TGTGCCACCAGCAGAGCAACCGGGTCGCAGACCTTC. Its translation is CATSRATGSQTF. Looking up the rest from reference TRBV15 and TRBJ1-2 gives the full variable domain: DAMVIQNPRYQVTQFGKPVTLSCSQTLNHNVMYWYQQKSSQAPKLLFHYYDKDFNNEADTPDNFQSRRPNTSFCFLDIRSPGLGDTAMYLCATSRATGSQTFGSGTRLTVV.

In this sample, this clone turned up once. The rearrangement uses TRBV11-3 and TRBJ2-5, with D maybe TRBD2 (6 bases). This CDR3 is 16 amino acids long. Trimming pared 3 bases from V and 1 base from J, leaving 15 bases between. Germline CDR1 is SGHNT and CDR2 is YENEEA. The CDR3 sequence: CASSLGLGSVQETQYF. The CDR3 nucleotides are TGTGCCAGCAGCTTGGGACTCGGCTCAGTCCAAGAGACCCAGTACTTC.

This clone was counted a few times. The chain has TRBV4-2 and TRBJ2-1; TRBD1 aligns across 7 bases. CDR3 length: 14 amino acids. Trimming cost V 1 base and J 8 bases; bases outside gene matches: 5. Looked up from germline, CDR1 is LGHNA and CDR2 is YNFKEQ. The CDR3 sequence: CASSQVGGRDEQFF. The CDR3 DNA follows: TGTGCCAGCAGCCAAGTAGGGGGCCGGGATGAGCAGTTCTTC.

V is TRBV2 and J is TRBJ2-7; no definite D call. From germline, CDR1 is SNHLY and CDR2 FYNNEI. This CDR3 is built from 11 residues. With 3 bases removed from V and 3 bases from J, the gap between germline ends came to 3 bases. The CDR3 region is CASSEYYEQYF. The CDR3 DNA sequence: TGTGCCAGCAGTGAGTACTACGAGCAGTACTTC. Together with reference TRBV2 and TRBJ2-7, the CDR3 gives the full variable domain: EPEVTQTPSHQVTQMGQEVILRCVPISNHLYFYWYRQILGQKVEFLVSFYNNEISEKSEIFDDQFSVERPDGSNFTLKIRSTKLEDSAMYFCASSEYYEQYFGPGTRLTVT.

The chain has TRBV5-1 and TRBJ2-2; 9 bases match TRBD1. This CDR3 is built from 15 residues. J gave up 5 bases and V 3 bases, and 5 bases lay outside the gene matches. Germline V gives CDR1 SGHRS, CDR2 YFSETQ. The DNA for the CDR3 is TGCGCCAGCAGCTCCGTGACAGGGGGAACCGGGGAGCTGTTTTTT. Its translation is CASSSVTGGTGELFF.

CDR3 sequence (DNA): TGTGCCAGCAGTTATATCACAGATACGCAGTATTTT. This sequence encodes CASSYITDTQYF. The chain is built from TRBV2 and TRBJ2-3; D is undetermined. V was cut by 5 bases and J by 2 bases, with 5 bases left in between. Germline values: CDR1 SNHLY, CDR2 FYNNEI. This CDR3 comprises 12 residues. Variable domain in full (rest from reference TRBV2 and TRBJ2-3): EPEVTQTPSHQVTQMGQEVILRCVPISNHLYFYWYRQILGQKVEFLVSFYNNEISEKSEIFDDQFSVERPDGSNFTLKIRSTKLEDSAMYFCASSYITDTQYFGPGTRLTVL.

The V call is TRBV6-6, the J call TRBJ2-1; 8 positions match TRBD2. Unmatched junction bases numbered 13, after V lost 5 bases and J lost 7 bases. The CDR3 loop spans 16 amino acids. CDR1 is MNHNY, CDR2 SVGAGI, per germline (reference sequence). The CDR3 nucleotides are TGTGCCAGCAGTCCCCTCGGCGGGGGGCTGGCTAATGAGCAGTTCTTC. Its translation is CASSPLGGGLANEQFF.

The chain uses TRBV14 and TRBJ2-3, with TRBD2 matching over 7 bases. The germline gives CDR1 SGHDN, CDR2 FVKESK. The CDR3 length is 15 residues. V was clipped by 6 bases and J by 0 bases; unmatched bases: 6. CDR3 sequence (DNA): TGTGCCAGCAGTCGACTAGCTCCAAGCACAGATACGCAGTATTTT. The encoded protein is CASSRLAPSTDTQYF.

The V call is TRBV27, the J call TRBJ2-1; D uncertain. CDR3 length equals 16 residues. Germline V gives CDR1 MNHEY, CDR2 SMNVEV (reference sequence). Deletions cut 0 bases from V and 4 bases from J, with 13 bases between. The CDR3 nucleotides are TGTGCCAGCAGTTTATCCCATAGTATCGGGTACAATGAGCAGTTCTTC. Translated, it gives CASSLSHSIGYNEQFF.

This chain uses TRBV19 with TRBJ1-1; 8 bases line up with TRBD1. After removal of 3 bases from V and 7 bases from J, the junction contained 7 bases not matched to a gene. Looked up from germline, CDR1 is LNHDA and CDR2 is SQIVND (reference sequence). This CDR3 region has 14 residues. The CDR3 bases are TGTGCCAGTAGTATCAGGGGGCGTTTGAGTGAAGCTTTCTTT. Its protein product is CASSIRGRLSEAFF.

The gene calls are TRBV6-1 and TRBJ2-2, with 12 positions matching TRBD2. The V gene end was trimmed by 4 bases and the J gene end by 5 bases; junction bases not matched to a gene: 8. This CDR3 comprises 17 residues. Germline CDR1 reads MNHNS; CDR2 reads SASEGT. For the CDR3, the DNA is TGTGCCAGCAGTGGGGGAGGGCTAGCGGGGGGGACCGGGGAGCTGTTTTTT. It specifies CASSGGGLAGGTGELFF.

The genes are TRBV6-1 and TRBJ2-3; D is perhaps TRBD1 (5 bases). The CDR3 extends over 20 amino acids. The V gene lost 0 bases and the J gene lost 0 bases, with 22 bases spanning the gap. Germline CDR1 and CDR2: MNHNS and SASEGT. CDR3 nucleotides: TGTGCCAGCAGTGAAGCTCCCCTACACTTAGACAGATCTAGCACAGATACGCAGTATTTT. Translating gives CASSEAPLHLDRSSTDTQYF.

The J gene is TRBJ1-4, the V gene TRBV7-9, with 10 positions matching TRBD1. The J segment lost 2 bases and the V segment lost 5 bases, leaving 5 bases of the junction unmatched. Germline CDR1 and CDR2: SEHNR and FQNEAQ (reference sequence). The CDR3 covers 16 residues. DNA of the CDR3: TGTGCCAGCAGCGACAGGGGGCAATCGACTAATGAAAAACTGTTTTTT. It codes for CASSDRGQSTNEKLFF.

The gene calls are TRBV21-1 and TRBJ1-6; the table assigns TRBD1, which was not confirmed against the DNA. TRBV21-1 corresponds to a pseudogene. This CDR3 is built from 17 residues. The CDR3 protein is CASSERKTGDFSSPLHF. CDR3 coding DNA: TGTGCCAGCAGCGAAAGGAAAACAGGGGACTTTAGTTCACCCCTCCACTTT.

This chain joins TRBV19 and TRBJ1-1; the D gene is possibly TRBD1 (5 bases). V lost 9 bases to trimming and J lost 3 bases, with 17 bases between them. The CDR3 spans 14 residues. Looked up from germline, CDR1 is LNHDA and CDR2 is SQIVND (reference sequence). CDR3 residues: CASSLGGRYTEAFF. The CDR3 region has the DNA TGTGCCAGCTCACTCGGGGGGAGGTACACTGAAGCTTTCTTT.

The chain joins TRBV7-2 to TRBJ1-5, with 10 nucleotides matching TRBD1. Germline CDR1 SGHTA, CDR2 FQGNSA. J gave up 7 bases and V 3 bases, and 3 bases lay outside the gene matches. The CDR3 extends over 14 amino acids. The DNA for the CDR3 is TGTGCCAGCAGCTTCGGGACAGGGGCACAGCCCCAGCATTTT. Its translation is CASSFGTGAQPQHF.

This clone was found a few times. The rearrangement links TRBV28 to TRBJ2-5; 12 positions agree with TRBD2. Germline V gene sequence: CDR1 MDHEN, CDR2 SYDVKM. After removal of 7 bases from V and 5 bases from J, the junction contained 8 bases not matched to a gene. CDR3 length: 15 amino acids. The CDR3 is CASTSGGAVSETQYF. The CDR3 DNA reads as TGTGCCAGCACTAGCGGGGGGGCGGTTTCGGAGACCCAGTACTTC.

This clone was seen just once. This chain links TRBV7-3 with TRBJ2-5, with a weak D call TRBD2 (6 bases). V was clipped by 5 bases and J by 5 bases, with 15 bases between them. This CDR3 region has 14 residues. CDR1 and CDR2 from the germline V gene are SGHTA and FQGTGA. The CDR3 bases are TGTGCCAGCAGCCCTGGCGGGGTGGGGGAGACCCAGTACTTC. Protein: CASSPGGVGETQYF.

The rearrangement joins TRBV10-2 to TRBJ2-3; TRBD2 is a possible D gene (6 bases). The CDR3 is made up of 17 amino acids. The V end lost 6 bases, the J end lost 4 bases, and 23 bases lay between the germline ends. From germline, CDR1 is WSHSY and CDR2 SAAADI. In nucleotides, the CDR3 is TGCGCCAGCAGAGTTAAGGGACTTACTGGAGGGGCAGATACGCAGTATTTT. Amino acids: CASRVKGLTGGADTQYF.

This clone was counted once. The chain has TRBV5-1 and TRBJ1-6; D may be TRBD1 (5 bases). V lost 0 bases and J lost 10, with 20 bases in between. Germline V lookup: CDR1 SGHRS, CDR2 YFSETQ. This CDR3 is built from 17 residues. The CDR3 loop is CASSLAIGAQGVSPLHF. In DNA, the CDR3 is TGCGCCAGCAGCTTGGCGATCGGCGCCCAAGGGGTATCACCCCTCCACTTT.

The V call is TRBV2, the J call TRBJ1-6; 10 bases align to TRBD1. The V gene end was trimmed by 6 bases and the J gene end by 4 bases; junction bases not matched to a gene: 6. CDR1 and CDR2 (germline): SNHLY, FYNNEI. CDR3 length: 16 residues. CDR3 DNA: TGTGCCAGCAGGAGGGACAGGGGTTCTTATAATTCACCCCTCCACTTT. As protein: CASRRDRGSYNSPLHF.

V usage is TRBV11-2 and J usage is TRBJ2-5, with 8 positions matching TRBD1. J lost 4 bases, V lost 6 bases, and 7 bases had no gene match. Germline lookup yields CDR1 SGHAT and CDR2 FQNNGV. This CDR3 is built from 14 residues. Here the CDR3 DNA reads TGTGCCAGCAGGACGGCAGGGGGCTTAGAGACCCAGTACTTC. Translated: CASRTAGGLETQYF.

The chain carries TRBV27 and TRBJ1-6; no reliable D call. The V end lost 10 bases, the J end lost 10 bases, and 14 bases lay between the germline ends. This CDR3 contains 12 residues. Germline V gene sequence: CDR1 MNHEY, CDR2 SMNVEV (reference sequence). Written as DNA, the CDR3 is TGTGCCACTCCTCCTCTCGGGTCACCCCTCCACTTT. Encoded protein: CATPPLGSPLHF.

This clone appeared a few times. This rearrangement joins TRBV18 to TRBJ1-1; 7 bases agree with TRBD1. V shed 2 bases and J 4 bases; nucleotides not matched to a gene: 4. This CDR3 is 14 amino acids long. Germline CDR1 is KGHSH and CDR2 is LQKENI. CDR3 DNA: TGTGCCAGCTCACCAAGACAGGGAGTCACTGAAGCTTTCTTT. Protein: CASSPRQGVTEAFF.

The V call is TRBV9, the J call TRBJ1-1, with 11 bases fitting TRBD1. Germline CDR1 is SGDLS and CDR2 is YYNGEE. The CDR3 spans 15 residues. Losses at the gene ends were 0 bases for V and 3 bases for J; bases not matched to a gene: 1. For the CDR3, the DNA is TGTGCCAGCAGCGTAGTGGGACAGGGGGACACTGAAGCTTTCTTT. Translating gives CASSVVGQGDTEAFF. Supplemented by reference TRBV9 and TRBJ1-1, the full variable domain reads DSGVTQTPKHLITATGQRVTLRCSPRSGDLSVYWYQQSLDQGLQFLIQYYNGEERAKGNILERFSAQQFPDLHSELNLSSLELGDSALYFCASSVVGQGDTEAFFGQGTRLTVV.